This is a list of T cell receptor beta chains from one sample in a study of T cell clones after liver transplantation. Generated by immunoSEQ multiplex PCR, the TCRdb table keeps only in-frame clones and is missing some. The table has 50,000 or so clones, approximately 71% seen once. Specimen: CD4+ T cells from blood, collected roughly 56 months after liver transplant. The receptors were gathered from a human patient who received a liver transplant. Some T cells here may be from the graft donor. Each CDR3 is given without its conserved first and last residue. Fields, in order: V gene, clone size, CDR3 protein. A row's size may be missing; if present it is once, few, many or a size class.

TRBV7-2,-,ASGPSVGELF
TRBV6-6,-,ASSRLGDQPQH
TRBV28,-,ASSLYVGTGEGTEAF
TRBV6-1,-,ASSEDRSSYNEQF
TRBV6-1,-,ATQGQNTEAF
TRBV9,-,ASSADGLASYEQY
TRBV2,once,ASSRDRGLYEQY
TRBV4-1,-,ASSQGQGAQGFADTQY
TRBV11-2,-,ASSVTGGAGANVLT
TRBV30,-,AWSIRADGYT
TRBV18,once,ASSPSGTGKISHSPLH
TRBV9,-,ASSPIGRTNEQF
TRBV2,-,ASRRQPQETQY
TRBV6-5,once,ASSYDRGINTIY
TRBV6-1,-,ASSDRVVYEQY
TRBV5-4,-,ASSLAGRTDTQY
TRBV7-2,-,ASSLLAGGPETQY
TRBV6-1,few,ASVYETDYNSPLH
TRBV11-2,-,ASSLYASGGGIYEQY
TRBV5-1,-,ASSEGATLNTEAF
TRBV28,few,ASGTGVVYEQY
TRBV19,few,ASSTSFGQISYGYT
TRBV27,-,ASLGLKSGANVLT
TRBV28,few,ASAHHPGLADNEQF
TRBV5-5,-,ASSRRDRAPEQY
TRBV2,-,ASSEGTGGTGELF
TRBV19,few,ASSDIGTGYGYT
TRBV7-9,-,ASSSGTGGRGYGYT
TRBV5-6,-,ASSLARSNYGYT
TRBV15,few,ATSRDLDRGGNTIY
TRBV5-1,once,ASSPRIPGSHYEQY
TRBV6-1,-,ASRDISNQPQH
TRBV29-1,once,SVEPRSGTDPYEQY
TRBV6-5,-,ASTLAGGPNGELF
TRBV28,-,ASRRTGSSYEQY